This record covers a single TCR beta chain. Its matching antigen is unknown. These data come from a study of cytomegalovirus exposure and HLA in healthy donors. General study results and limits: Analysis performed later found roughly 17,000 TCR beta sequences associated with HLA alleles at 0.05 false discovery rate. There were under 200 TCR beta chains listed as cytomegalovirus-associated.

The PCR had 60 Vbeta and 13 Jbeta primers. Profiling relied on immunoSEQ multiplex PCR, and the TCRdb table lists in-frame clones only, not all of them. This repertoire includes some 110,000 clones. The germline gives CDR1 LGHNT, CDR2 FRNRAP. CDR3 length: 16 amino acids. The V end lost 2 bases, the J end lost 2 bases, and 13 bases lay between the germline ends. This TCR was recovered from a young man in good health and CMV-seronegative. The sequenced material came from PBMCs. The V and J genes are TRBV12-5 and TRBJ1-3; no firm D call. CDR3 sequence: CASGLTFPGAGNTIYF. The DNA for the CDR3 is TGTGCTAGTGGTTTGACCTTTCCGGGAGCTGGAAACACCATATATTTT. Full variable domain (missing parts from reference TRBV12-5 and TRBJ1-3): DARVTQTPRHKVTEMGQEVTMRCQPILGHNTVFWYRQTMMQGLELLAYFRNRAPLDDSGMPKDRFSAEMPDATLATLKIQPSEPRDSAVYFCASGLTFPGAGNTIYFGEGSWLTVV.